This is a list of T cell receptor beta chains from one sample in a study of regulatory T cells in long-lasting Graves disease. A single record per CDR3 protein comes from TCRdb applying MiXCR to the multiplex PCR reads. The profile shows roughly 450,000 distinct CDR3 sequences, 20% of them singletons. This sample comprised peripheral blood mononuclear cells (PBMCs), obtained when the disease was refractory, from a patient treated with antithyroid drugs. The receptors derive from a female donor with Graves disease. Both conserved end residues are trimmed from each CDR3.

J gene: TRBJ2-5
V gene: TRBV10-3
CDR3 protein: AISESSGRSETQY

J gene: TRBJ2-5
V gene: TRBV11-2
CDR3 protein: ASSLVQTQETQY

J gene: TRBJ2-7
V gene: TRBV15
CDR3 protein: ATSRSTSGYSYEQY

J gene: TRBJ2-7
V gene: TRBV19
CDR3 protein: ASSIGAGTYEQY

J gene: TRBJ1-4
V gene: TRBV28
CDR3 protein: ASIIGQGRNEKLF

J gene: TRBJ1-2
V gene: TRBV5-1
CDR3 protein: ASSWTGTGERIEGYT

J gene: TRBJ2-1
V gene: TRBV6-1
CDR3 protein: ASSRVRSSGVIYNEQF

J gene: TRBJ1-5
V gene: TRBV7-2
CDR3 protein: ASSFQSQLNQPQH

J gene: TRBJ2-7
V gene: TRBV28
CDR3 protein: ASKEAVIYEQY

J gene: TRBJ2-1
V gene: TRBV5-6
CDR3 protein: ASSLEMDPYYNEQF

J gene: TRBJ2-7
V gene: TRBV13
CDR3 protein: ASSTSRDPFDEQY

J gene: TRBJ2-7
V gene: TRBV28
CDR3 protein: ASSFRIYEQY

J gene: TRBJ1-2
V gene: TRBV7-9
CDR3 protein: ASSLAPAPAGYT

J gene: TRBJ2-7
V gene: TRBV28
CDR3 protein: ASSFRQPGRLSYEQY

J gene: TRBJ2-5
V gene: TRBV20-1
CDR3 protein: SATSSGREQETQY

J gene: TRBJ2-7
V gene: TRBV2
CDR3 protein: AAHGSGQYEQY

J gene: TRBJ2-1
V gene: TRBV7-2
CDR3 protein: ASSLAGRDWVSSYNEQF

J gene: TRBJ1-5
V gene: TRBV27
CDR3 protein: ASSLSGPAQPQH

J gene: TRBJ2-7
V gene: TRBV24-1
CDR3 protein: ATSDLHETQPPYEQY

J gene: TRBJ1-5
V gene: TRBV20-1
CDR3 protein: SARDAGYNQPQH

J gene: TRBJ2-1
V gene: TRBV6-4
CDR3 protein: ASLWGGSLGEQF

J gene: TRBJ2-7
V gene: TRBV5-1
CDR3 protein: ASSPRRAYSYEQY

J gene: TRBJ2-3
V gene: TRBV6-2/TRBV6-3
CDR3 protein: ASSGPSVSTDTQY

J gene: TRBJ1-1
V gene: TRBV7-3
CDR3 protein: ASSSTTGSATEAF

J gene: TRBJ2-5
V gene: TRBV11-2
CDR3 protein: ASSSLGLAGMRKTQY

J gene: TRBJ2-2
V gene: TRBV5-1
CDR3 protein: ASSEGLAGGSVTGELF

J gene: TRBJ2-5
V gene: TRBV6-9
CDR3 protein: ASSYTHSGETQY

J gene: TRBJ2-5
V gene: TRBV5-4
CDR3 protein: ASSSGIAGGETQY

J gene: TRBJ2-7
V gene: TRBV20-1
CDR3 protein: SARDITVSYEQY

J gene: TRBJ1-5
V gene: TRBV20-1
CDR3 protein: SARTDSNQPQH

J gene: TRBJ2-3
V gene: TRBV25-1
CDR3 protein: ASSEGAPTDTQY

J gene: TRBJ2-5
V gene: TRBV7-9
CDR3 protein: ASSSPRGTQY

J gene: TRBJ2-4
V gene: TRBV7-2
CDR3 protein: ASSLVGQGTSGTQNIQY

J gene: TRBJ2-1
V gene: TRBV7-3
CDR3 protein: ASSSTDNEQF

J gene: TRBJ2-3
V gene: TRBV24-1
CDR3 protein: ATSDPRDFGQY

J gene: TRBJ2-7
V gene: TRBV6-1
CDR3 protein: ASTPVRGMGYEQY

J gene: TRBJ1-6
V gene: TRBV10-2
CDR3 protein: ASSLGLNNSPLH

J gene: TRBJ1-5
V gene: TRBV28
CDR3 protein: ASSLLTSNQPQH

J gene: TRBJ1-4
V gene: TRBV2
CDR3 protein: ASSESARQIEKLF

J gene: TRBJ1-4
V gene: TRBV29-1
CDR3 protein: SARGATVLATNEKLF

J gene: TRBJ1-4
V gene: TRBV5-6
CDR3 protein: ASSPRAGANEKLF

J gene: TRBJ1-2
V gene: TRBV5-1
CDR3 protein: ASSPGQGDGYT

J gene: TRBJ1-6
V gene: TRBV2
CDR3 protein: ASRRTSGSPLH

J gene: TRBJ1-5
V gene: TRBV10-3
CDR3 protein: AISEEGLSNQPQH

J gene: TRBJ2-2
V gene: TRBV19
CDR3 protein: ASSILRVAGELF

J gene: TRBJ2-2
V gene: TRBV20-1
CDR3 protein: SASAWSPGELF

J gene: TRBJ1-6
V gene: TRBV6-5
CDR3 protein: ASSYEGGSPLH

J gene: TRBJ1-1
V gene: TRBV30
CDR3 protein: AWTMTGNTEAF

J gene: TRBJ2-3
V gene: TRBV7-2
CDR3 protein: ASSFPGLAADTQY

J gene: TRBJ2-7
V gene: TRBV7-2
CDR3 protein: ASSSATQQY

J gene: TRBJ1-1
V gene: TRBV28
CDR3 protein: ASIGFPGAF

J gene: TRBJ1-2
V gene: TRBV29-1
CDR3 protein: SVEGSGTNYGYT

J gene: TRBJ1-1
V gene: TRBV28
CDR3 protein: ASTSPTGVNTEAF

J gene: TRBJ2-5
V gene: TRBV7-2
CDR3 protein: ASRQGRRETQY

J gene: TRBJ2-5
V gene: TRBV6-2/TRBV6-3
CDR3 protein: ASTLAWGSGRVETQY

J gene: TRBJ2-7
V gene: TRBV28
CDR3 protein: ASSLRMTGAYEQY

J gene: TRBJ1-5
V gene: TRBV28
CDR3 protein: ATIRESNQPQH

J gene: TRBJ2-4
V gene: TRBV6-1
CDR3 protein: ASSSPLRQHIAKNIQY

J gene: TRBJ2-3
V gene: TRBV3-1
CDR3 protein: ASSQRSGRTDTQY

J gene: TRBJ1-2
V gene: TRBV12-3/TRBV12-4
CDR3 protein: ASSAQGPTNGYT